The source of this T cell receptor beta chain is a study of blood T cell repertoires in COVID-19. The CDR3 loop spans 13 amino acids. Trimming took 6 bases from V and 12 from J; bases not matched to a gene: 11. CDR1 and CDR2 (germline): MNHEY, SMNVEV (reference sequence). In the original processing: Estimated nucleated cell counts came from reference gene primer amplification. Sequencing used immunoSEQ multiplex PCR; TCRdb keeps in-frame clones, though not all of them. V, J and clone size were drawn from that table, and D and trimming were deduced from the DNA. The profile shows about 150,000 clones, roughly nine tenths of them singletons.

This receptor was identified in a man aged 50-60 years with acute or convalescent COVID-19. Specimen: peripheral blood. This chain connects TRBV27 to TRBJ2-7; 10 bases map to TRBD2. This chain's CDR3 is CASRSYASGSPYF. CDR3 nucleotides: TGTGCCAGCAGGTCCTACGCTAGCGGGAGCCCGTACTTC.